A selection of T cell receptor beta chains follows, all from one sample in a study of cytomegalovirus exposure and HLA in healthy donors. Produced via immunoSEQ multiplex PCR; TCRdb's table is partial and in-frame only. Among 65,000 to 90,000 clones listed, around 84% were seen once. Material for sequencing was PBMCs. The receptors shown here come from a woman in her thirties or forties in good health and CMV-seropositive. The CDR3 runs from the conserved cysteine through the conserved F or W. A D gene is named only where the DNA matches it firmly.

D | J | V | CDR3 | DNA
NA | TRBJ2-5 | TRBV19 | CASSIGSQSETQYF | TGTGCCAGTAGTATCGGGAGTCAGTCGGAGACCCAGTACTTC
TRBD1 | TRBJ2-5 | TRBV18 | CASSPSGGQETQYF | TGTGCCAGCTCACCTTCAGGGGGCCAAGAGACCCAGTACTTC
TRBD1 | TRBJ2-7 | TRBV11-2 | CASSPGQGREQYF | TGTGCCAGCAGCCCGGGACAGGGCCGCGAGCAGTACTTC
NA | TRBJ1-2 | TRBV30 | CAWSVFPRGGYTF | TGTGCCTGGAGTGTATTCCCCAGGGGTGGCTACACCTTC
NA | TRBJ2-7 | TRBV27 | CASSPPSYEQYF | TGTGCCAGCAGCCCCCCGTCCTACGAGCAGTACTTC
NA | TRBJ2-3 | TRBV28 | CASSLGGDTDTQYF | TGTGCCAGCAGTTTGGGCGGGGACACAGATACGCAGTATTTT
TRBD2 | TRBJ2-2 | TRBV4-3 | CASSQGLAGGRRAGELFF | TGCGCCAGCAGCCAAGGCTTAGCGGGGGGGCGGAGGGCCGGGGAGCTGTTTTTT
TRBD1 | TRBJ2-3 | TRBV7-2 | CASSIGTGGGTDTQYF | TGTGCCAGCAGCATTGGGACAGGGGGCGGCACAGATACGCAGTATTTT
NA | TRBJ2-7 | TRBV30 | CAWSVLLGAYEQYF | TGTGCCTGGAGTGTACTGCTAGGGGCCTACGAGCAGTACTTC
NA | TRBJ1-4 | TRBV15 | CATSRVGGREKLFF | TGTGCCACCAGCAGAGTAGGGGGACGTGAAAAACTGTTTTTT
TRBD1 | TRBJ2-1 | TRBV4-1 | CASSQGQGGYNEQFF | TGCGCCAGCAGCCAAGGACAGGGGGGGTACAATGAGCAGTTCTTC
NA | TRBJ2-1 | TRBV28 | CASSLTGGQHSDEQFF | TGTGCCAGCAGTTTAACCGGGGGGCAGCATTCGGATGAGCAGTTCTTC
TRBD1 | TRBJ1-1 | TRBV27 | CASSFQGQRRSEAFF | TGTGCCAGCAGTTTCCAGGGACAGCGTAGATCCGAAGCTTTCTTT
TRBD1 | TRBJ1-2 | TRBV7-2 | CASSSGQHNYGYTF | TGTGCCAGCAGCTCGGGACAGCATAACTATGGCTACACCTTC
NA | TRBJ1-5 | TRBV28 | CASVPTGYNQPQHF | TGTGCCAGCGTACCCACAGGATACAATCAGCCCCAGCATTTT